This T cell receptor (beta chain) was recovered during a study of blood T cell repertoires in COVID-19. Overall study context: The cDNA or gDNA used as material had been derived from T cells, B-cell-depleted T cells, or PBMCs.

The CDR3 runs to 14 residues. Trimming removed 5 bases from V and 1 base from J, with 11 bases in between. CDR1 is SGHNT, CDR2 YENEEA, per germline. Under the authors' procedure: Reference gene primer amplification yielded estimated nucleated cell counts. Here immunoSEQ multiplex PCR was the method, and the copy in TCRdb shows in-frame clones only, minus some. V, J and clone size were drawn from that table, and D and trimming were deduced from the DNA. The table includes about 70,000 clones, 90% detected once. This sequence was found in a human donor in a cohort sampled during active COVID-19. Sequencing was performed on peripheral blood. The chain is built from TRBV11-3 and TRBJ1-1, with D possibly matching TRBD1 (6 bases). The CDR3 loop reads CASSLRGGNTEAFF. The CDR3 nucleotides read TGTGCCAGCAGCCTAAGGGGGGGGAACACTGAAGCTTTCTTT.